These T cell receptor beta chains were read from a single sample in a study of response to subunit inactivated influenza vaccine. TCRdb called the RT-PCR reads again in MiXCR, with one record for every CDR3 protein. The sample lists hundreds of thousands of distinct CDR3 sequences; around 25% were seen once. The input for sequencing was CD4+ T cells sorted from PBMCs, taken approximately 5 days after vaccination. These receptors all come from a man between 50 and 59 years old who received an inactivated influenza vaccine. The CDR3 runs from the conserved cysteine through the conserved F or W.

J gene | V gene | CDR3 protein
TRBJ2-5 | TRBV7-2 | CASSSYGTGALETQYF
TRBJ2-1 | TRBV5-1 | CASSLQGIAGGSYNEQFF
TRBJ2-1 | TRBV10-3 | CAISEPGTQVDNEQFF
TRBJ2-3 | TRBV7-9 | CASSLAQGPSYF
TRBJ2-4 | TRBV7-2 | CASSRRRGRLWDIQYF
TRBJ1-4 | TRBV6-1 | CASSPVTGGEKLFF
TRBJ2-5 | TRBV18 | CASSPEETQYF
TRBJ1-1 | TRBV12-3/TRBV12-4 | CASKIRDRVTEAFF
TRBJ1-1 | TRBV5-1 | CASSNRTGGNTEAFF
TRBJ2-7 | TRBV4-1 | CASSQEDSSYEQYF
TRBJ2-7 | TRBV5-1 | CASSMFPSYEQYF
TRBJ2-7 | TRBV7-2 | CASSIKTTSGLTYEQYF
TRBJ2-3 | TRBV29-1 | CSVPGTPSTDTQYF
TRBJ2-3 | TRBV14 | CASSPDLGTQYF
TRBJ2-1 | TRBV29-1 | CSVLGLAGIWGEQFF
TRBJ2-2 | TRBV6-1 | CASSARRPYTGELFF
TRBJ2-7 | TRBV12-3/TRBV12-4 | CASSLGRGPNEQYF
TRBJ2-1 | TRBV12-3/TRBV12-4 | CASSFSRPEQFF
TRBJ1-5 | TRBV12-3/TRBV12-4 | CASSSPGQGVSQPQHF
TRBJ2-1 | TRBV5-1 | CASMAGTGSYNEQFF
TRBJ2-7 | TRBV20-1 | CSAGGLASGEQYF
TRBJ1-2 | TRBV12-3/TRBV12-4 | CASSPHYSGQADYGYTF
TRBJ2-7 | TRBV10-3 | CAISESLAGGSSEQYF
TRBJ2-7 | TRBV7-3 | CASSLKGEVGEQYF
TRBJ2-5 | TRBV12-3/TRBV12-4 | CASSKDTQETQYF
TRBJ1-1 | TRBV11-2 | CASSLSSQTNTEAFF
TRBJ2-7 | TRBV7-2 | CASSLDTTHEQYF
TRBJ2-3 | TRBV4-2 | CASSQRGDRGGDTQYF
TRBJ2-3 | TRBV7-7 | CASSLAASADTQYF
TRBJ2-1 | TRBV7-9 | CASSLGRALMNEQFF
TRBJ2-5 | TRBV5-1 | CASSWKAGGPGTQYF
TRBJ2-7 | TRBV12-3/TRBV12-4 | CASSLEGQGAKEQYF
TRBJ2-1 | TRBV7-2 | CASSLQAGGYNEQFF
TRBJ1-3 | TRBV12-3/TRBV12-4 | CASGRSSGNTIYF